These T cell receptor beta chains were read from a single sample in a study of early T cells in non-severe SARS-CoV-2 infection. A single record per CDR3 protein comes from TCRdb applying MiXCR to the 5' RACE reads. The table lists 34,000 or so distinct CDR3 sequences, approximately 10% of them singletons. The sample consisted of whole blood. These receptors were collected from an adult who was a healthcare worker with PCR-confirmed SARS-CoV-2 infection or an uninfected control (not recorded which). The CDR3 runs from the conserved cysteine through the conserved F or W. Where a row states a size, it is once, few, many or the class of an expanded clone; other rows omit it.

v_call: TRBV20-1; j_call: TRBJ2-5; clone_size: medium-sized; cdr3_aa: CSARLGARAGQYF
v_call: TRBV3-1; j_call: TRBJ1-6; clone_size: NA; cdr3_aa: CASSQLGTARSPLHF
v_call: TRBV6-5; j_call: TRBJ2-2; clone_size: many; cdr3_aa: CASSYRQGDPGELFF
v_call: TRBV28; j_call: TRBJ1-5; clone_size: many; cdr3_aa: CASSFPVDFSNQPQHF
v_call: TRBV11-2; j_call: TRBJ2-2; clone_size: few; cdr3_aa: CASSFAGGPPDTGELFF
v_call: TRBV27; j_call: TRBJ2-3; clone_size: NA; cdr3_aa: CASSLTRPPTDTQYF
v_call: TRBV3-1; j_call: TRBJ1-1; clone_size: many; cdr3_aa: CASSPLAGTGMNTEAFF
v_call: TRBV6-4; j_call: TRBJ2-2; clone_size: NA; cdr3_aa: CASSPSGEFRGTGELFF
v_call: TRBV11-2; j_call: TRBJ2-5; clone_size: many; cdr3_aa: CASSVDYQETQYF
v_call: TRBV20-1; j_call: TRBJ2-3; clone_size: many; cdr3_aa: CSATEGLAPVTDTQYF
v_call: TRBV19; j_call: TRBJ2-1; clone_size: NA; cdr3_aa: CASSMPSGPYNEQFF
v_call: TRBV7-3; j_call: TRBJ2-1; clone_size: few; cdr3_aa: CASSPGGGFSSYNEQFF
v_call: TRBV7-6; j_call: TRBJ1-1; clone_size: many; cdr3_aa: CASSSRDTEAFF
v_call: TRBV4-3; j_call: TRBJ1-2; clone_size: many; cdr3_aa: CASSQVAVGANYGYTF
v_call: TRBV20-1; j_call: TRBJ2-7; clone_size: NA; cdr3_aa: CSAERPILYEQYF
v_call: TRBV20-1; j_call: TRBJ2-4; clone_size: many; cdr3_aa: CSARDWIRAGQNIQYF
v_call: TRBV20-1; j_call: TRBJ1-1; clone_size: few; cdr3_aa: CSARGGTGVMNTEAFF
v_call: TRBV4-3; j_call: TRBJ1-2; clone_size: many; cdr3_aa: CASSQEPGSNYGYTF
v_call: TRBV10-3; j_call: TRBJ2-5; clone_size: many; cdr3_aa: CAIRPSGTETQYF
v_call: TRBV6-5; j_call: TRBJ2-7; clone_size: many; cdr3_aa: CARITRLAGETYEQYF
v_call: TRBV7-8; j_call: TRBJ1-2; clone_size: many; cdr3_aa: CATGDRGITYGYTF
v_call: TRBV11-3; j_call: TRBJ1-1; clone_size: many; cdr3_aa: CASSLVAQSEAFF
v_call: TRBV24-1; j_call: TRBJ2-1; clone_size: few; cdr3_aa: CATSYTGDEQFF
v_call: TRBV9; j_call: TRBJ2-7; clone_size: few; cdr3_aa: CASSPRGWEGSEQYF
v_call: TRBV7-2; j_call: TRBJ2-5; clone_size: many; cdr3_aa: CASSLVSGTETQYF
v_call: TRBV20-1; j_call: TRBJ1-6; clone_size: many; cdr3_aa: CSAEGTPNSPLHF
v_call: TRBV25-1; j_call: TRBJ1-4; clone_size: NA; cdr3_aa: CASSELDIDEKLFF
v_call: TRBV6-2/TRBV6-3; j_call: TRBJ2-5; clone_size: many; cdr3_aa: CASRRGQGGSETQYF
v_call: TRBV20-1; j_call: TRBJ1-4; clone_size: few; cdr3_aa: CSADISGAF
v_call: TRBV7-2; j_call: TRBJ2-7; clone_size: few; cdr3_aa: CASSFVPGNEQYF
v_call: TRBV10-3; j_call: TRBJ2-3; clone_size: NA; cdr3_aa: CAISSGRGHDTQYF
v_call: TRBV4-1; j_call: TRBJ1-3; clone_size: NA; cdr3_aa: CASSQSGTLDTIYF
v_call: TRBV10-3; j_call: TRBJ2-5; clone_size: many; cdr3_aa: CAISGRGDETQYF
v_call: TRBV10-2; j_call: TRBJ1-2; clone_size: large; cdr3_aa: CASSESGGYTF
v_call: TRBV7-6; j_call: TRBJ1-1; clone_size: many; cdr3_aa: CASSLFEGLNTEAFF
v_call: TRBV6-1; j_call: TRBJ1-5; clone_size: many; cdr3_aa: CASSLPGSGGNQPQHF
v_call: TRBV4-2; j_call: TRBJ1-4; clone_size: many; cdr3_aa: CASSQEAATNEKLFF
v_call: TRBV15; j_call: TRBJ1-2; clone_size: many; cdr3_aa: CATSSNRGPDYGYTF
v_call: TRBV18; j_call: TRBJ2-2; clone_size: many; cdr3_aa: CASSPPPGSGTGELFF
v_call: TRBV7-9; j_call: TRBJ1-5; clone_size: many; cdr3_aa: CASSLASVGSQHF
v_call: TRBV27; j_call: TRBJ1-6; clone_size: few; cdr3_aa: CASSPPPRGRDWSSPLHF
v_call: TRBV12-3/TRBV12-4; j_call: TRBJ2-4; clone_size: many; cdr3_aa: CATSAKNIQYF
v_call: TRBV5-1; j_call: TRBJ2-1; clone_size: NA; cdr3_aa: CASSLAPGDYNEQFF
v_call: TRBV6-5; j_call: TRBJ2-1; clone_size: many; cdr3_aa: CASSSGYNEQFF
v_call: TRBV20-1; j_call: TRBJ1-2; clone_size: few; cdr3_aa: CSAKPGTGGIYGYTF
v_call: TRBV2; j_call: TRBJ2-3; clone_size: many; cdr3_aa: CASSESVTGDTQYF
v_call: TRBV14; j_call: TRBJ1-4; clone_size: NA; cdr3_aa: CASSPRAQDAKREKLFF
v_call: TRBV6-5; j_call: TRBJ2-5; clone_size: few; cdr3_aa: CASRGPKQETQYF
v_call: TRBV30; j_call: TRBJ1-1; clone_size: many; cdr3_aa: CAWKNSRGRTEAFF
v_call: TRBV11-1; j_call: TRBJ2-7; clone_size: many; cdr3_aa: CASSLWAEGYEQYF
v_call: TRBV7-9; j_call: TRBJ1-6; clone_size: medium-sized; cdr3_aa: CASSLEQVRSPLHF